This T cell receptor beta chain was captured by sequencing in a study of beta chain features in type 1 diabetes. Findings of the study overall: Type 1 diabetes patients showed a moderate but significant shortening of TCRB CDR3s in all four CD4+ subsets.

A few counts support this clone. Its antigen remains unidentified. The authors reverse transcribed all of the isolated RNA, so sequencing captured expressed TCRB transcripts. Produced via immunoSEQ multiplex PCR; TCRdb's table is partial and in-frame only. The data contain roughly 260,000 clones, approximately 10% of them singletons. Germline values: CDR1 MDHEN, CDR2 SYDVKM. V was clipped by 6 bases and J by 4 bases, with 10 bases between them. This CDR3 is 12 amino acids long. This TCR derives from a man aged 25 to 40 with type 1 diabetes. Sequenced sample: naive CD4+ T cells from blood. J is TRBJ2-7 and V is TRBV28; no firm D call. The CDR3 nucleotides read TGTGCCAGCAGCCCCTCCAGGTACGAGCAGTACTTC. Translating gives CASSPSRYEQYF.